This T cell receptor (beta chain) was documented in a study of cytomegalovirus exposure and HLA in healthy donors. Across the study: The early release's HLA-typed donors yielded some 85 million unique TCRs. Overall study findings and caveats: The authors later found HLA-associated TCR beta chains more clonally expanded than equally common others. The authors later linked a missense DCLRE1C variant to TCR beta V- and J-gene trimming. Productive status was seen about 90% or about 30% of the time for most TCR beta V segments in an earlier analysis.

Of note for this clone: Its matching antigen is unknown.

The junction had 15 bases not matched to a gene; V was cut back by 4 bases and J by 9 bases. CDR1 LNHDA and CDR2 SQIVND come from the germline V gene (reference sequence). The CDR3 length is 16 residues. The PCR made use of 60 Vbeta and 13 Jbeta primers. Sequenced by immunoSEQ multiplex PCR; TCRdb stores in-frame clones only, minus some. The sample contains roughly 160,000 clones, less than 75% of which appear only once. This chain uses TRBV19 with TRBJ2-1, with 7 bases matching TRBD2. This receptor was obtained from a girl between 10 and 17 years old in good health and CMV-seronegative. The sequenced sample was PBMCs. The CDR3 DNA sequence: TGTGCCAGTAGTAAGTTTCGGGGAGGGAATGTGTTTGAGCAGTTCTTC. As protein: CASSKFRGGNVFEQFF. Based on the CDR3 plus reference TRBV19 and TRBJ2-1, the full variable domain is DGGITQSPKYLFRKEGQNVTLSCEQNLNHDAMYWYRQDPGQGLRLIYYSQIVNDFQKGDIAEGYSVSREKKESFPLTVTSAQKNPTAFYLCASSKFRGGNVFEQFFGPGTRLTVL.